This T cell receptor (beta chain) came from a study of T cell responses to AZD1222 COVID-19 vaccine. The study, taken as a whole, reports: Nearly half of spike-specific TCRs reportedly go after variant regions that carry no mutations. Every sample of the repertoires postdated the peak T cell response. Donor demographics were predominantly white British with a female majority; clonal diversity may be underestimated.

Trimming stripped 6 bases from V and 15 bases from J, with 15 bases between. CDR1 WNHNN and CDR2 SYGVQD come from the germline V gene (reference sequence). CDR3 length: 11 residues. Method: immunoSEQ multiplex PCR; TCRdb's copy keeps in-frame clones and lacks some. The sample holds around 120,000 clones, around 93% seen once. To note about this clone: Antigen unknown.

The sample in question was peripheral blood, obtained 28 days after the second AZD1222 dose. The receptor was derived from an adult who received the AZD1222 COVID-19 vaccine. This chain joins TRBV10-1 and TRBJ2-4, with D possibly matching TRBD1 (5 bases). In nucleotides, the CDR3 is TGCGCCAGCAGACGAAGAGGACAAGTGTACTTC. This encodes CASRRRGQVYF.